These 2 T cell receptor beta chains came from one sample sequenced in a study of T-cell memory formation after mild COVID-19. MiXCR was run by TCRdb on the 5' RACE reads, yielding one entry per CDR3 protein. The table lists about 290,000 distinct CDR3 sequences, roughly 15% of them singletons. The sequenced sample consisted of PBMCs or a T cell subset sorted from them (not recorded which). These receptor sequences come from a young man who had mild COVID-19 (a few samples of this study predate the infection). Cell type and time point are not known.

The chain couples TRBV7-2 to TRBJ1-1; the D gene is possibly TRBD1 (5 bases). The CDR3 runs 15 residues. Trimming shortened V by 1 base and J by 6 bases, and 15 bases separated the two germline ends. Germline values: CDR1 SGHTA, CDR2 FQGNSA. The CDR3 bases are TGTGCCAGCAGCTTAGACCCCAGGGTTGGGGCTGAAGCTTTCTTT. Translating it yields CASSLDPRVGAEAFF.

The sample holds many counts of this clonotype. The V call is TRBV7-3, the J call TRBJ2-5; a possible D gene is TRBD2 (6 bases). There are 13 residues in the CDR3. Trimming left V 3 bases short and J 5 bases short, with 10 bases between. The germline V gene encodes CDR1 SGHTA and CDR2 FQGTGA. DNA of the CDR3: TGTGCCAGCAGCTTCGGGGGAGTGGAGACCCAGTACTTC. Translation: CASSFGGVETQYF.